Shown below are 17 T cell receptor beta chains from a single sample sequenced in a study of shared clonotypes between healthy human individuals. Here immunoSEQ multiplex PCR was the method, and the copy in TCRdb shows in-frame clones only, minus some. This sample yields some 2,400,000 clones, of which around 95% are seen a single time; more than 0.1% belongs to the top ten. The sample was naive CD4+ T cells sorted from blood. Subset of the sample: CD45RA+ positively selected. These receptors all stem from a man in his late teens or twenties in good health.

The chain links TRBV9 to TRBJ2-5; 10 bases map to TRBD1. Germline V lookup: CDR1 SGDLS, CDR2 YYNGEE. The CDR3 is 14 residues long. Losses at the gene ends were 4 bases for V and 5 bases for J; bases not matched to a gene: 5. The CDR3 protein is CASSLDRGHETQYF. The CDR3 nucleotides read TGTGCCAGCAGCTTAGACAGGGGGCATGAGACCCAGTACTTC.

This clone was picked up one time. J is TRBJ2-1 and V is TRBV18, with 8 nucleotides matching TRBD1. V gave up 3 bases and J gave up 6 bases; unmatched junction bases: 7. The CDR3 consists of 15 residues. In germline, CDR1 is KGHSH, CDR2 LQKENI. As DNA, the CDR3 is TGTGCCAGCTCACCTGGACAGGGAATGGGCAATGAGCAGTTCTTC. Translating gives CASSPGQGMGNEQFF.

This rearrangement joins TRBV4-1 to TRBJ1-6; a weak D match, TRBD1 (6 bases). The germline CDR1 and CDR2 sequences are MGHRA and YSYEKL. V gave up 0 bases and J gave up 10 bases, with 16 bases separating them. There are 16 residues in the CDR3. CDR3 DNA: TGCGCCAGCAGCCAAGACGGACAGATGTTTGAATCACCCCTCCACTTT. This codes for CASSQDGQMFESPLHF.

This chain uses TRBV6-1 with TRBJ1-5; 9 positions match TRBD1. Germline values: CDR1 MNHNS, CDR2 SASEGT. Trimming removed 6 bases from V and 1 base from J; junction bases left unmatched: 4. This CDR3 spans 15 amino acids. For the CDR3, the DNA is TGTGCCAGCAGGGCACAGGGGGCGAGCAATCAGCCCCAGCATTTT. Its protein product is CASRAQGASNQPQHF.

This chain joins TRBV6-5 and TRBJ2-7; TRBD2 matches 12 bases. The CDR3 is 13 amino acids. Looked up from germline, CDR1 is MNHEY and CDR2 is SVGAGI. J lost 6 bases, V lost 8 bases, and 5 bases had no gene match. CDR3 region: CASASGRATEQYF. The CDR3 nucleotides read TGTGCCAGCGCTAGCGGGAGGGCCACCGAGCAGTACTTC.

This clone was seen just once. This rearrangement joins TRBV4-3 to TRBJ2-3; 16 bases fit TRBD2. The CDR3 covers 20 residues. Germline CDR1 reads LGHNA; CDR2 reads YSLEER. V shed 1 base, J shed 7 bases, and the junction held 14 bases outside the gene matches. The CDR3 region is CASSQVSAGLAGGPVNTQYF. The DNA of the CDR3 is TGCGCCAGCAGCCAAGTTTCGGCGGGACTAGCGGGAGGGCCAGTAAATACGCAGTATTTT.

The chain combines TRBV14 with TRBJ2-2; D is uncertain. Germline CDR1 is SGHDN and CDR2 is FVKESK. V was pared by 4 bases and J by 4 bases, with 16 bases between. CDR3 length equals 16 residues. Written as DNA, the CDR3 is TGTGCCAGCAGCCCACCGGGCAGCGCAGTCACCGGGGAGCTGTTTTTT. Its protein is CASSPPGSAVTGELFF.

Remarks on this clone: The same CDR3 arises from other DNA sequences in this sample as well. This chain connects TRBV19 to TRBJ2-2, with D unclear. The germline CDR1 and CDR2 sequences are LNHDA and SQIVND (reference sequence). V lost 1 base, J lost 5 bases, and 5 bases lay in between. The CDR3 has 13 amino acids. The CDR3 loop reads CASSIGGTGELFF. The CDR3 DNA reads as TGTGCCAGTAGTATAGGGGGAACCGGGGAGCTGTTTTTT.

The chain uses TRBV4-3 and TRBJ1-1, with unresolved D. The CDR3 has 16 amino acids. The V gene's germline CDR1 is LGHNA and CDR2 YSLEER. The V gene lost 4 bases and the J gene lost 0 bases, with 15 bases spanning the gap. The CDR3 sequence is CASSPQNPTLNTEAFF. In nucleotides, the CDR3 is TGCGCCAGCAGCCCCCAGAATCCCACCCTGAACACTGAAGCTTTCTTT.

The V gene is TRBV4-3, the J gene TRBJ2-6, with D possibly TRBD1 on 5 matching bases. The germline V and J ends were trimmed by 2 bases and 0 bases, with 11 bases remaining between them. The CDR3 covers 17 residues. In germline, CDR1 is LGHNA, CDR2 YSLEER. The CDR3 reads CASSQRQSFSGANVLTF. The CDR3 coding sequence is TGCGCCAGCAGCCAAAGACAGTCTTTCTCTGGGGCCAACGTCCTGACTTTC.

The chain has TRBV6-1 and TRBJ2-7, with D maybe TRBD2 (6 bases). The CDR3 has 16 amino acids. Germline CDR1 MNHNS, CDR2 SASEGT. With 1 base removed from V and 0 bases from J, the gap between germline ends came to 13 bases. The CDR3 loop reads CASSEGGTLLSYEQYF. CDR3 coding DNA: TGTGCCAGCAGTGAAGGTGGGACTTTACTCTCCTACGAGCAGTACTTC.

The rearrangement links TRBV28 to TRBJ1-5, with D possibly matching TRBD1 (5 bases). This CDR3 has 18 residues. The germline V gene encodes CDR1 MDHEN and CDR2 SYDVKM. Trimming pared 3 bases from V and 0 bases from J, leaving 18 bases between. CDR3 loop: CASSFRSFSRDSNQPQHF. The CDR3 coding sequence is TGTGCCAGCAGTTTTAGGTCTTTCTCCAGGGATAGCAATCAGCCCCAGCATTTT.

Turning to this clone: The identical CDR3 is also encoded by other nucleotide sequences in the sample. The chain employs TRBV6-5 and TRBJ1-1; D not certain. The CDR3 totals 11 residues. The V end was cut by 2 bases, the J end by 5 bases, with 3 bases between. Germline V gives CDR1 MNHEY, CDR2 SVGAGI. The CDR3 coding sequence is TGTGCCAGCAGTTACCTGACTGAAGCTTTCTTT. Its translation is CASSYLTEAFF.

The chain has TRBV7-9 and TRBJ2-7; 8 bases align to TRBD2. The J segment lost 6 bases and the V segment lost 3 bases, leaving 7 bases of the junction unmatched. There are 14 residues in the CDR3. Germline V gene sequence: CDR1 SEHNR, CDR2 FQNEAQ (reference sequence). Here the CDR3 reads CASSFAGGSGEQYF. The CDR3 DNA reads as TGTGCCAGCAGCTTCGCGGGAGGCTCGGGCGAGCAGTACTTC. The variable domain in full, with the rest retrieved from reference TRBV7-9 and TRBJ2-7, is DTGVSQNPRHKITKRGQNVTFRCDPISEHNRLYWYRQTLGQGPEFLTYFQNEAQLEKSRLLSDRFSAERPKGSFSTLEIQRTEQGDSAMYLCASSFAGGSGEQYFGPGTRLTVT.

The V gene is TRBV6-1, the J gene TRBJ1-2; D possibly corresponds to TRBD1 (5 bases). This CDR3 has 15 amino acids. V lost 4 bases, J lost 4 bases, and 16 bases lay in between. The germline CDR1 and CDR2 sequences are MNHNS and SASEGT. The DNA for the CDR3 is TGTGCCAGCAGTGGGGGCGGTAGTGCCAGCTATGGCTACACCTTC. This sequence encodes CASSGGGSASYGYTF.

This chain connects TRBV6-5 to TRBJ2-7, with 10 bases lining up with TRBD1. V lost 6 bases, J lost 3 bases, and 5 bases stayed unmatched. There are 14 residues in the CDR3. Germline CDR1 and CDR2: MNHEY and SVGAGI. CDR3 nucleotide sequence: TGTGCCAGCAGACCCCGGGACAGGGGCTACGAGCAGTACTTC. This codes for CASRPRDRGYEQYF.

This clone was counted once. The V gene is TRBV4-3, the J gene TRBJ1-1, with D unresolved. The germline CDR1 and CDR2 sequences are LGHNA and YSLEER. Between the trimmed V and J ends, which lost 0 bases and 10 bases, there was a span of 12 bases. This CDR3 is built from 13 residues. CDR3 DNA: TGCGCCAGCAGCCAAGACATCGGCCTCGGAGCTTTCTTT. Protein product: CASSQDIGLGAFF.